This TCR beta chain appears in the sequencing data of a study of T-cell reconstitution after alpha-beta-depleted transplantation in children. Preparing the TCRbeta library involved the use of unique molecular identifiers. MiXCR, run by TCRdb on the PCR reads, gives a single entry per CDR3 protein. This sample has hundreds of thousands of distinct CDR3 sequences, with around 15% found just once. There are a few counts of this clonotype. What it recognizes is unknown. Regarding the study as a whole: Surviving recipient cells, namely T cells and thymic progenitors, were the source of high day-60 TCRbeta diversity in some patients. Most T-cell counts and diversity one year after the transplant came from T cells that were newly produced. Alpha-beta T cells present about two months after transplant were reported to originate from several hundred expanded graft clones.

Germline trimming cut 4 bases from V and 2 bases from J; bases unmatched to any gene: 10. Per the germline V gene, CDR1 is SGHRS and CDR2 is YFSETQ. The CDR3 runs to 18 residues. This receptor was taken from a boy in the first two years of life who had a stem cell transplant for Wiskott-Aldrich syndrome, so the T cells may come from the graft donor. The V gene is TRBV5-1, the J gene TRBJ2-3; TRBD2 matches at 13 bases. The sample here was PBMCs, mostly from graft donor cells, taken 360 days after TCRalphabeta/CD19-depleted stem cell transplant. The CDR3 DNA reads TGCGCCAGCAGCCTGGGACTAGCGGGGCAATATTACACAGATACGCAGTATTTT. Its protein product is CASSLGLAGQYYTDTQYF.